This TCR beta chain was sequenced during a study of blood T cell repertoires in COVID-19. Overall study: Whether acute or convalescent, the COVID-19 samples came from the United States, Italy and Spain. PBMCs, B-cell-depleted T cells, or T cells provided the cDNA or gDNA that made up the material.

The V and J ends lost 5 bases and 3 bases respectively, with 7 bases between them. Germline V gene sequence: CDR1 MNHNY, CDR2 SVGAGI (reference sequence). The CDR3 is 12 residues long. As originally analysed: The authors estimated nucleated cell counts from reference gene primer amplification. TCRdb's copy holds only in-frame clones and misses some; the assay was immunoSEQ multiplex PCR. The V and J calls and the clone size are those of that table, but D and trimming were determined from the DNA. Of around 180,000 clones in the sample, approximately 80% were seen once. This clone was found once. Sequenced: peripheral blood. This TCR was recovered from a human donor in a cohort sampled during active COVID-19. This chain connects TRBV6-6 to TRBJ1-2; D is unresolved. CDR3 amino acids: CASSPQYYGYTF. In nucleotides, the CDR3 is TGTGCCAGCAGTCCCCAGTACTATGGCTACACCTTC.